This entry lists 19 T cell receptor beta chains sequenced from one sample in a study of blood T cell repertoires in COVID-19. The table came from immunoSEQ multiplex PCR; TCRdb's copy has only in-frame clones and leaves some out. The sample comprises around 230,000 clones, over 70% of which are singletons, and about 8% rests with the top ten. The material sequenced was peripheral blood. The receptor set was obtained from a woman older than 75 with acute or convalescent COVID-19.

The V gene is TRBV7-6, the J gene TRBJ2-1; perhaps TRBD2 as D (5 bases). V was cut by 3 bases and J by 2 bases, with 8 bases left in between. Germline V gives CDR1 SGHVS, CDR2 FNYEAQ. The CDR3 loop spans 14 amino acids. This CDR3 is CASSLARAYNEQFF. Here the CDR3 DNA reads TGTGCCAGCAGCTTGGCGAGGGCCTACAATGAGCAGTTCTTC.

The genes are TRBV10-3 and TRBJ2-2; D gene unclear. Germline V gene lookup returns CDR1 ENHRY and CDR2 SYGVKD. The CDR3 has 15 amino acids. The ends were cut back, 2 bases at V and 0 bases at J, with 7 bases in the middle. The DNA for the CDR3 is TGTGCCATCAGTGAGGCTAGGCCGAACACCGGGGAGCTGTTTTTT. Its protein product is CAISEARPNTGELFF.

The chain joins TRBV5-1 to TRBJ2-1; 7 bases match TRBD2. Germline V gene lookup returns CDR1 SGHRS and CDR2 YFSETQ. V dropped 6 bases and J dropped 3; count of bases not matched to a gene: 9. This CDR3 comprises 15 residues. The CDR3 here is CASKGGTGGYNEQFF. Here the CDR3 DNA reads TGCGCCAGCAAGGGTGGGACGGGGGGCTACAATGAGCAGTTCTTC.

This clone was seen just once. CDR3 in amino acids: CASSPTSGGTDTQYF. CDR3 coding DNA: TGTGCCAGCAGCCCGACTAGCGGGGGAACAGATACGCAGTATTTT. The chain recombines TRBV7-2 with TRBJ2-3; TRBD2 agrees at 12 bases. CDR1 SGHTA and CDR2 FQGNSA come from the germline V gene. This CDR3 contains 15 residues. V dropped 5 bases and J dropped 3; count of bases not matched to a gene: 3.

CDR3 loop: CASSQLSSYNEQFF. Here the CDR3 DNA reads TGTGCCAGCAGCCAATTATCCTCCTACAATGAGCAGTTCTTC. The V and J genes are TRBV14 and TRBJ2-1; D uncertain. The CDR3 is 14 residues long. Germline-derived CDR1 and CDR2 are SGHDN and FVKESK. The V end was cut by 2 bases, the J end by 0 bases, with 5 bases between.

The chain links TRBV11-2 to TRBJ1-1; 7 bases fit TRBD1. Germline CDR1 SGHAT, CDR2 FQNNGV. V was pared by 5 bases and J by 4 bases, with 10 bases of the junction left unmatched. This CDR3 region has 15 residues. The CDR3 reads CASSPATGMITEAFF. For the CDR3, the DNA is TGTGCCAGCAGCCCAGCGACAGGGATGATCACTGAAGCTTTCTTT.

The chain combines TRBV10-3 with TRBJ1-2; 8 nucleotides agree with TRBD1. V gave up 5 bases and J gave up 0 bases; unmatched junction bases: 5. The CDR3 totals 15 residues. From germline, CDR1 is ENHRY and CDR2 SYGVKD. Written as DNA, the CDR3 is TGTGCCATCAGTACCGGACAGGGAGCTAACTATGGCTACACCTTC. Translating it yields CAISTGQGANYGYTF.

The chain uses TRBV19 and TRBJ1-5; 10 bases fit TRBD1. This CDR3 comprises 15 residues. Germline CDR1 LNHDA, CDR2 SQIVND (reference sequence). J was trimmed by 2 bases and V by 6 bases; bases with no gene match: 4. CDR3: CASSSGTGGNQPQHF. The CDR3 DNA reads TGTGCCAGTAGCTCCGGGACAGGGGGCAATCAGCCCCAGCATTTT.

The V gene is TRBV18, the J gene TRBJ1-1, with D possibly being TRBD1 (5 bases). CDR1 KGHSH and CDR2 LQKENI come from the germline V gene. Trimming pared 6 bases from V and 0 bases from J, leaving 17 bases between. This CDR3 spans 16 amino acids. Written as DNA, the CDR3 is TGTGCCAGCTCCCCGACAGTTCTCCTCATGAACACTGAAGCTTTCTTT. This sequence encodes CASSPTVLLMNTEAFF.

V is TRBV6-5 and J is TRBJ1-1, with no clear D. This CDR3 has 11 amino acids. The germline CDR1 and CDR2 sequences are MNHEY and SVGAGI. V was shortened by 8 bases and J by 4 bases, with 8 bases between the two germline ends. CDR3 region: CASWSVTEAFF. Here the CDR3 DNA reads TGTGCCAGCTGGAGCGTCACTGAAGCTTTCTTT.

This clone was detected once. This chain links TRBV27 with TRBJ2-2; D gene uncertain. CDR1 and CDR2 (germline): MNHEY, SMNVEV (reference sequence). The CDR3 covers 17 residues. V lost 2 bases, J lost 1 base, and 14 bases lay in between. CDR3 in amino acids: CASSLGSWPRNTGELFF. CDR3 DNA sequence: TGTGCCAGCAGTTTAGGCTCTTGGCCCCGGAACACCGGGGAGCTGTTTTTT.

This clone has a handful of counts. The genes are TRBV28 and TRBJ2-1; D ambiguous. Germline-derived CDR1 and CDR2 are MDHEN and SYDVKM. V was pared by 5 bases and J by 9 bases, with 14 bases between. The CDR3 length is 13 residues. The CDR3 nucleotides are TGTGCCAGCAGTCCCCCAATAGCCGGTGAGCAGTTCTTC. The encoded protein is CASSPPIAGEQFF.

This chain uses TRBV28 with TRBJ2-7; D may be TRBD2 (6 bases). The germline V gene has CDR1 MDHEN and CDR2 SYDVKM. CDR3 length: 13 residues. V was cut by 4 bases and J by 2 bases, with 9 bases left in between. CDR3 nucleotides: TGTGCCAGCAGTTCGGACTATACCTACGAGCAGTACTTC. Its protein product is CASSSDYTYEQYF.

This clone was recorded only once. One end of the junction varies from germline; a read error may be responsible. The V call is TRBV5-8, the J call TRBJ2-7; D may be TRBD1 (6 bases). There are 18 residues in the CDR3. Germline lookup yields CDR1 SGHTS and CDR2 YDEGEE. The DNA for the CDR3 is TGTGCCAGCAGCGTTTACAGGGATTGGAAGGGCCCCTCCAACGAGCAGTACTTC. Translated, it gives CASSVYRDWKGPSNEQYF.

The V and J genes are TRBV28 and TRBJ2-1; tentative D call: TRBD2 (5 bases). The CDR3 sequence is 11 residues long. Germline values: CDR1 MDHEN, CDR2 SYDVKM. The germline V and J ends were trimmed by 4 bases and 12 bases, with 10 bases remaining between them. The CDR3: CASSSIRGQFF. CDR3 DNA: TGTGCCAGCAGTTCTATTCGGGGGCAGTTCTTC. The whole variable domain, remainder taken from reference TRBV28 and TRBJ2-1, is DVKVTQSSRYLVKRTGEKVFLECVQDMDHENMFWYRQDPGLGLRLIYFSYDVKMKEKGDIPEGYSVSREKKERFSLILESASTNQTSMYLCASSSIRGQFFGPGTRLTVL.

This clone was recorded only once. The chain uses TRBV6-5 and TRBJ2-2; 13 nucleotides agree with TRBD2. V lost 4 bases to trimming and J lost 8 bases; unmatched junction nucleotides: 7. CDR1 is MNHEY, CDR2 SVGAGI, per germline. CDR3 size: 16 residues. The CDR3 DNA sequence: TGTGCCAGCAGTTGGCGTAGGACTAGCGGGGGAGGGGAGCTGTTTTTT. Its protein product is CASSWRRTSGGGELFF.

CDR3: CASSQTSRGGYNEQFF. CDR3 DNA sequence: TGCGCCAGCAGCCAGACTAGTAGGGGGGGCTACAATGAGCAGTTCTTC. V usage is TRBV5-1 and J usage is TRBJ2-1, with D possibly matching TRBD2 (7 bases). The germline CDR1 and CDR2 sequences are SGHRS and YFSETQ. Trimming shortened V by 4 bases and J by 3 bases, and 17 bases separated the two germline ends. This CDR3 region has 16 residues. Full variable domain (missing parts from reference TRBV5-1 and TRBJ2-1): KAGVTQTPRYLIKTRGQQVTLSCSPISGHRSVSWYQQTPGQGLQFLFEYFSETQRNKGNFPGRFSGRQFSNSRSEMNVSTLELGDSALYLCASSQTSRGGYNEQFFGPGTRLTVL.

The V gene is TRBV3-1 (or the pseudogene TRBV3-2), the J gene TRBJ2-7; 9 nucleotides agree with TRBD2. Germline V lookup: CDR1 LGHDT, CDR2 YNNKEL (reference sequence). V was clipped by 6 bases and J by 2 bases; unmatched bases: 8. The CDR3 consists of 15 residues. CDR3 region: CASRRASGATYEQYF. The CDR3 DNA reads TGTGCCAGCAGGCGGGCTAGCGGGGCAACCTACGAGCAGTACTTC.

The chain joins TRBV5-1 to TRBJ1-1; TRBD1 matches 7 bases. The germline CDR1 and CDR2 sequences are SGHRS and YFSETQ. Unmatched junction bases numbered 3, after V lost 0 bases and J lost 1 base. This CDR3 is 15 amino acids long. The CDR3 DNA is TGCGCCAGCAGCTTGGGGGGGACAGCGAACACTGAAGCTTTCTTT. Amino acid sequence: CASSLGGTANTEAFF.